This is a list of T cell receptor beta chains from one sample in a study of early T cells in non-severe SARS-CoV-2 infection. TCRdb re-called the 5' RACE reads through MiXCR, storing one row per CDR3 protein. This table holds around 77,000 distinct CDR3 sequences, roughly 5.3% found once. The sequences come from whole blood, collected at baseline. Receptor source: an adult who was a healthcare worker with PCR-confirmed SARS-CoV-2 infection or an uninfected control (not recorded which). CDR3s include the opening cysteine and the closing phenylalanine or tryptophan. D genes are given only for firm matches. The size of a clone is reported for some rows only, either as once, few or many, or as a class for expanded clones.

d_gene | abundance | j_gene | v_gene | CDR3nt | CDR3aa
- | - | TRBJ1-1 | TRBV6-2/TRBV6-3 | TGTGCCAGCAGTTACCCCGAAGAGGGGAACACTGAAGCTTTCTTT | CASSYPEEGNTEAFF
- | many | TRBJ2-7 | TRBV3-1 | TGTGCCAGCAGAGGAAAGGAGGGACAGAGGTACGAGCAGTACTTC | CASRGKEGQRYEQYF
- | - | TRBJ2-1 | TRBV11-2 | TGTGCCAGCAGCTTACAGCCCCAGGAAGGGGTCTACAATGAGCAGTTCTTC | CASSLQPQEGVYNEQFF
- | few | TRBJ1-2 | TRBV29-1 | TGCAGCGTTGACGCAGGGGAGGGGTATGGCTACACCTTC | CSVDAGEGYGYTF
- | - | TRBJ1-1 | TRBV20-1 | TGCAGCGCTGGGTCAGCGAACACTGAAGCTTTCTTT | CSAGSANTEAFF
- | many | TRBJ2-1 | TRBV29-1 | TGCAGCGTTGAATGGGGCATCAATGAGCAGTTCTTC | CSVEWGINEQFF
- | many | TRBJ2-7 | TRBV20-1 | TGCAGTGCTAGCGGCGCCCTCGAGTATGGTGAGCAGTACTTC | CSASGALEYGEQYF
- | many | TRBJ2-2 | TRBV27 | TGTGCCAGCAGTCCGACCCTCCTTGCTGGGGAGCTGTTTTTT | CASSPTLLAGELFF
TRBD1 | once | TRBJ2-2 | TRBV6-5 | TGTGCCAGCAGTAGAAACAGGGGGACCGGGGAGCTGTTTTTT | CASSRNRGTGELFF
TRBD2 | - | TRBJ2-7 | TRBV2 | TGTGCCAGCAGTGGCGGGAGAAGCGAGCAGTACTTC | CASSGGRSEQYF
TRBD2 | many | TRBJ2-5 | TRBV6-1 | TGTGCCAGCAAGTTGCTACTAGCGGGAGAGACCCAGTACTTC | CASKLLLAGETQYF
- | few | TRBJ2-6 | TRBV6-5 | TGTGCCAGCAGATCCCCAAGCTCTGGGGCCAACGTCCTGACTTTC | CASRSPSSGANVLTF
TRBD1 | many | TRBJ1-1 | TRBV27 | TGTGCCAGCAGTTTACGACAGGGGATCACTGAAGCTTTCTTT | CASSLRQGITEAFF
TRBD2 | many | TRBJ2-1 | TRBV29-1 | TGCAGCGTGGGGACTAGCGGGAGAATGGGTGAGCAGTTCTTC | CSVGTSGRMGEQFF
- | few | TRBJ2-3 | TRBV11-2 | TGTGCCAGCAGCTTAGTAGTCAGAGGGGGCACAGATACGCAGTATTTT | CASSLVVRGGTDTQYF
TRBD2 | - | TRBJ2-1 | TRBV6-1 | TGTGCCAGCGCGAAAATCCCGGGACTAGCGTACAATGAGCAGTTCTTC | CASAKIPGLAYNEQFF
- | - | TRBJ2-2 | TRBV12-3/TRBV12-4 | TGTGCCAGCAGTTTAGATGGGGCCAACACCGGGGAGCTGTTTTTT | CASSLDGANTGELFF
- | many | TRBJ2-3 | TRBV7-2 | TGTGCCAGCAGCTTAGACAGAAACACAGATACGCAGTATTTT | CASSLDRNTDTQYF
TRBD2 | many | TRBJ2-3 | TRBV12-3/TRBV12-4 | TGTGCCAGCAGTCCGTCGAGCGGGAGGTTGACAGATACGCAGTATTTT | CASSPSSGRLTDTQYF
- | many | TRBJ2-7 | TRBV7-9 | TGTGCCAGCAGCTTAGGAACACCTCCTTACGAGCAGTACTTC | CASSLGTPPYEQYF
TRBD2 | many | TRBJ2-7 | TRBV12-3/TRBV12-4 | TGTGCCAGCAGTGGGGCTGGTAGCGGGAGTTCACCCTACGAGCAGTACTTC | CASSGAGSGSSPYEQYF
- | - | TRBJ2-4 | TRBV11-2 | TGTGCCAGCAGCTTCGGGCAATTAGCCAAAAACATTCGGTACTTC | CASSFGQLAKNIRYF
- | many | TRBJ2-1 | TRBV10-1 | TGCGCCAGCAAGGGTCGGAGCGGTTCAAGATACTTCTCCTACAATGAGCAGTTCTTC | CASKGRSGSRYFSYNEQFF
- | many | TRBJ2-2 | TRBV9 | TGTGCCAGCAGCGTAGTACAGAACACCGGGGAGCTGTTTTTT | CASSVVQNTGELFF
TRBD2 | many | TRBJ2-1 | TRBV3-1 | TGTGCCAGCGGAAGCGGGGCCTACAATGAGCAGTTCTTC | CASGSGAYNEQFF
- | - | TRBJ1-5 | TRBV2 | TGTGCCAGCAGTGGGATATACGGGAGTCAGCCCCAGCATTTT | CASSGIYGSQPQHF
TRBD1 | many | TRBJ1-5 | TRBV30 | TGTGCCTGGAGTGGGGGACAGGATAGCAATCAGCCCCAGCATTTT | CAWSGGQDSNQPQHF
- | few | TRBJ2-5 | TRBV12-3/TRBV12-4 | TGTGCCAGCAGCCCCCCCAGCGCGGGAGAGACCCAGTACTTC | CASSPPSAGETQYF
TRBD1 | many | TRBJ1-2 | TRBV7-3 | TGTGCCAGCAGCTCGGACAGGAGGTACACCTTC | CASSSDRRYTF
- | - | TRBJ1-3 | TRBV30 | TGTGCCTGGAGCCCTGTGGGAAACACCATATATTTT | CAWSPVGNTIYF
- | - | TRBJ2-5 | TRBV5-1 | TGCGCCAGCAGCCCTGATACAGGGAGCGGGGAGACCCAGTACTTC | CASSPDTGSGETQYF
- | many | TRBJ2-1 | TRBV6-6 | TGTGCCAGCAGTTACTCGACTACTCCCTCCTACAATGAGCAGTTCTTC | CASSYSTTPSYNEQFF